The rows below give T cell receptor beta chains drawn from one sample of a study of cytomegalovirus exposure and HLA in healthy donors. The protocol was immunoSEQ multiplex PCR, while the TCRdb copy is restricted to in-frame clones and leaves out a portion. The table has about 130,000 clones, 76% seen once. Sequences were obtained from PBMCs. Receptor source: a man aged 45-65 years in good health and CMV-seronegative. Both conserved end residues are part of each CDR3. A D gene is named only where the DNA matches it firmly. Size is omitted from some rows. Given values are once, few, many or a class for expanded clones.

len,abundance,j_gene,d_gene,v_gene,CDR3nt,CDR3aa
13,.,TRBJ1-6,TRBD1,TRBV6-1,TGTGCCAGCAGTTCAGGGGGCCATTCACCCCTCCACTTT,CASSSGGHSPLHF
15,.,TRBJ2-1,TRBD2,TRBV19,TGTGCCAGTAGTATGAAGCGGGGGGGGTACAATGAGCAGTTCTTC,CASSMKRGGYNEQFF
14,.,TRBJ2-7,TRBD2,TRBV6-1,TGTGCCAGCAGGGGGGGGAGGGTGTCCTACGAGCAGTACTTC,CASRGGRVSYEQYF
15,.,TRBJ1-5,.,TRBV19,TGTGCCAGTGAAGGACAGATGTATAGCAATCAGCCCCAGCATTTT,CASEGQMYSNQPQHF
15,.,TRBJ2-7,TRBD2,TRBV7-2,TGTGCCAGCAGCTTGAGCGGGGGGTTAACCTACGAGCAGTACTTC,CASSLSGGLTYEQYF
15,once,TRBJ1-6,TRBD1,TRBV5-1,TGCGCCAGCAGCTTGGCGTCAGGGGGAGATTCACCCCTCCACTTT,CASSLASGGDSPLHF
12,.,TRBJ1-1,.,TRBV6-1,TGTGCTACCAGTGGTAGGAACACTGAAGCTTTCTTT,CATSGRNTEAFF
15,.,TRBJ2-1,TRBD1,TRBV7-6,TGTGCCAGCAGGCGAGAACAGGGGGGCTACAATGAGCAGTTCTTC,CASRREQGGYNEQFF
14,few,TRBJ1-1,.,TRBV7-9,TGTGCCAGCAGTATGAGGGCGGGGGGCGATGAAGCTTTCTTT,CASSMRAGGDEAFF
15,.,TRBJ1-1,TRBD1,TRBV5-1,TGCGCCAGCAGGTTGATGTGGCAGGGGGCGGGCGAAGCTTTCTTT,CASRLMWQGAGEAFF
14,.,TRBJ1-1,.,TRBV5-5,TGTGCCAGCAGCTCCCCGGGAAAGAACACTGAAGCTTTCTTT,CASSSPGKNTEAFF